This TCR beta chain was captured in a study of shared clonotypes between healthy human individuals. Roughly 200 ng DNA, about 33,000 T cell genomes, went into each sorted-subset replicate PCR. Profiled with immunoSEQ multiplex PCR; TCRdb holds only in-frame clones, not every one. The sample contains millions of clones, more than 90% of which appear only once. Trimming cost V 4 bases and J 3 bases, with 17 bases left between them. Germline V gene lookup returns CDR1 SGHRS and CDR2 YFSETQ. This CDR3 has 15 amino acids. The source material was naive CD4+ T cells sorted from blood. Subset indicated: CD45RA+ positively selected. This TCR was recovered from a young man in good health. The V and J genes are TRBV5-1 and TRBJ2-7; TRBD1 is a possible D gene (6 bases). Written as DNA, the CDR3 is TGCGCCAGCAGCCCTGGCGGACAGCGGATCTACGAGCAGTACTTC. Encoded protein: CASSPGGQRIYEQYF.